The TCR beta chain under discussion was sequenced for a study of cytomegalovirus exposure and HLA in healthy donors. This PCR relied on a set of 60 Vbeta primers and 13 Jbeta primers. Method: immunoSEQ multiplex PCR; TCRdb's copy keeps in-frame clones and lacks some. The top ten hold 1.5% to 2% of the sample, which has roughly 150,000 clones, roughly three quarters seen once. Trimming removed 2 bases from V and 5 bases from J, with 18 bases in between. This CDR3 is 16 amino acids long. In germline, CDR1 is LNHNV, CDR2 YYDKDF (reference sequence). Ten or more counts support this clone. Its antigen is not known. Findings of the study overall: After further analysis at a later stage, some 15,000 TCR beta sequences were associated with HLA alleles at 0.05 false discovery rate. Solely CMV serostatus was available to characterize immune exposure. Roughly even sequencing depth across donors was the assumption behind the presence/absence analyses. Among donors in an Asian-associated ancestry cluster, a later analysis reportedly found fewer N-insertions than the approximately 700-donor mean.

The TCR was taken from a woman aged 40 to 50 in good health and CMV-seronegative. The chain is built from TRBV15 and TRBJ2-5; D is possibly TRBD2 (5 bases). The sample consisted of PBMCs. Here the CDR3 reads CATSRSRFSRVETQYF. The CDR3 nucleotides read TGTGCCACCAGCAGATCCCGATTTTCGAGGGTGGAGACCCAGTACTTC. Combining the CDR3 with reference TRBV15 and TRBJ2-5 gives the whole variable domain DAMVIQNPRYQVTQFGKPVTLSCSQTLNHNVMYWYQQKSSQAPKLLFHYYDKDFNNEADTPDNFQSRRPNTSFCFLDIRSPGLGDTAMYLCATSRSRFSRVETQYFGPGTRLLVL.